This T cell receptor beta chain stems from a study of human CD8 memory T cell subsets. This CDR3 has 14 residues. Germline CDR1 reads DFQATT; CDR2 reads SNEGSKA (reference sequence). UMI-labeled 5' RACE was used to make TCR beta libraries. Authors' analysis steps: Individual TCR beta libraries contained between about 2,900 and 20,000 functional CDR3 beta clonotypes each. TCRdb re-called the 5' RACE reads and shows each CDR3 protein once, DNA omitted. TCRdb, not the original authors, processed these V and J calls. The sample table sets out about 9,300 distinct CDR3 sequences. V and J are TRBV20-1 and TRBJ2-5; the TCRdb call, TRBD1, lacks DNA for checking. Sequencing was performed on CD8+ T cells from PBMCs. This clonotype was sampled from a human donor in good health. This CDR3 reads CSARDGTAQETQYF.